What follows are 23 T cell receptor beta chains derived from one specimen sequenced in a study of blood T cell repertoires in COVID-19. Sequenced by immunoSEQ multiplex PCR; TCRdb stores in-frame clones only, minus some. The sample includes approximately 450,000 clones, roughly 87% of them seen just once. The specimen sequenced was PBMCs or T cells enriched from blood (not recorded which). Receptors were obtained from a woman aged 18-29 years with acute COVID-19.

The chain links TRBV4-3 to TRBJ2-7; the D gene is possibly TRBD2 (6 bases). The ends were cut back, 0 bases at V and 3 bases at J, with 6 bases in the middle. The length of the CDR3 is 13 residues. Per germline, CDR1 LGHNA and CDR2 YSLEER. The CDR3: CASSQEGGYEQYF. CDR3 DNA sequence: TGCGCCAGCAGCCAAGAGGGAGGCTACGAGCAGTACTTC.

J is TRBJ2-1 and V is TRBV14; tentatively, D is TRBD2 (5 bases). The V end lost 1 base, the J end lost 3 bases, and 10 bases lay between the germline ends. This CDR3 has 15 amino acids. The germline V gene has CDR1 SGHDN and CDR2 FVKESK. The CDR3 reads CASSQATSFYNEQFF. The DNA of the CDR3 is TGTGCCAGCAGCCAAGCAACTAGTTTCTACAATGAGCAGTTCTTC.

This chain joins TRBV18 and TRBJ1-5; 10 positions match TRBD1. The CDR3 sequence is 15 residues long. Germline V gene data show CDR1 as KGHSH and CDR2 as LQKENI. V dropped 3 bases and J dropped 6; count of bases not matched to a gene: 5. This chain's CDR3 is CASSPGQGSGQPQHF. As DNA, the CDR3 is TGTGCCAGCTCACCGGGACAGGGGTCCGGTCAGCCCCAGCATTTT.

The gene calls are TRBV7-8 and TRBJ2-2, with 9 positions matching TRBD1. The CDR3 is 16 amino acids. The trim removed 6 bases at V and 5 bases at J, leaving 10 bases unmatched. Germline loops: CDR1 SGHVS, CDR2 FQNEAQ. The DNA of the CDR3 is TGTGCCAGCAGTCATAAGCGGGACAGGGCGACCGGGGAGCTGTTTTTT. It yields the protein CASSHKRDRATGELFF.

The chain joins TRBV6-4 to TRBJ1-5; 7 bases line up with TRBD1. This CDR3 is built from 13 residues. Germline-derived CDR1 and CDR2 are MRHNA and SNTAGT. V was clipped by 5 bases and J by 4 bases; unmatched bases: 2. CDR3 sequence reads: CASSRDSNQPQHF. The CDR3 coding sequence is TGTGCCAGCAGTCGGGACAGTAATCAGCCCCAGCATTTT.

The chain recombines TRBV3-1 (or the pseudogene TRBV3-2) with TRBJ2-1, with D possibly being TRBD2 (5 bases). The germline V gene has CDR1 LGHDT and CDR2 YNNKEL (reference sequence). V was clipped by 3 bases and J by 5 bases, with 14 bases between them. The CDR3 loop spans 15 amino acids. The CDR3 sequence is CASSHRQVGDNEQFF. CDR3 in DNA: TGTGCCAGCAGCCACCGTCAGGTGGGAGACAATGAGCAGTTCTTC.

Only a few counts were recorded for this clone. The chain has TRBV27 and TRBJ2-7; D remains ambiguous. CDR1 MNHEY and CDR2 SMNVEV come from the germline V gene (reference sequence). Trimming took 2 bases from V and 5 from J, leaving 16 bases between them. The CDR3 has 15 residues. This chain's CDR3 is CASSLRGEDPHEQYF. The DNA for the CDR3 is TGTGCCAGCAGTTTACGTGGAGAAGATCCCCACGAGCAGTACTTC.

This clone was detected only a few times. The rearrangement joins TRBV9 to TRBJ2-7; TRBD1 matches 7 bases. Losses at the gene ends were 3 bases for V and 0 bases for J; bases not matched to a gene: 6. CDR1 is SGDLS and CDR2 is YYNGEE in the germline V gene. This CDR3 is 15 amino acids long. CDR3 nucleotide sequence: TGTGCCAGCAGCGAGGGACAGACCAGCTCCTACGAGCAGTACTTC. Residues: CASSEGQTSSYEQYF. Full variable domain (missing parts from reference TRBV9 and TRBJ2-7): DSGVTQTPKHLITATGQRVTLRCSPRSGDLSVYWYQQSLDQGLQFLIQYYNGEERAKGNILERFSAQQFPDLHSELNLSSLELGDSALYFCASSEGQTSSYEQYFGPGTRLTVT.

The chain has TRBV29-1 and TRBJ1-5, with a possible D match to TRBD1 (5 bases). The CDR3 is made up of 13 amino acids. Germline-derived CDR1 and CDR2 are SQVTM and ANQGSEA. The V gene lost 1 base and the J gene lost 5 bases, with 9 bases spanning the gap. Written as DNA, the CDR3 is TGCAGCGTTGAAGTGACAGAAGATCAGCCCCAGCATTTT. Its translation: CSVEVTEDQPQHF.

The V call is TRBV16, the J call TRBJ2-3, with D possibly TRBD2 on 5 matching bases. This CDR3 is built from 13 residues. Germline V CDR1 and CDR2: KGHSY, FQNENV. Trimming pared 4 bases from V and 3 bases from J, leaving 8 bases between. The CDR3 sequence is CASSRRRTDTQYF. CDR3 DNA sequence: TGTGCCAGCAGCCGAAGGAGGACAGATACGCAGTATTTT.

The J gene is TRBJ1-4, the V gene TRBV7-2; the D is unclear. The CDR3 runs 14 residues. Per the germline V gene, CDR1 is SGHTA and CDR2 is FQGNSA. V was clipped by 4 bases and J by 7 bases, with 13 bases between them. The CDR3 loop reads CASSSPGKGEKLFF. The CDR3 DNA follows: TGTGCCAGCAGCTCCCCGGGAAAGGGTGAAAAACTGTTTTTT.

The gene calls are TRBV5-6 and TRBJ1-2, with D possibly being TRBD1 (5 bases). CDR3 size: 14 residues. Germline V gives CDR1 SGHDT, CDR2 YYEEEE. The V and J ends lost 2 bases and 2 bases respectively, with 10 bases between them. The CDR3 region has the DNA TGTGCCAGCAGCTTAATAGGGGAAAACTATGGCTACACCTTC. Translation gives CASSLIGENYGYTF.

Note on this clone: Other nucleotide sequences from this sample produce the same CDR3. The chain combines TRBV4-1 with TRBJ2-7; D uncertain. The CDR3 extends over 13 amino acids. V shed 3 bases and J shed 4 bases, with 10 bases lying between them. CDR1 and CDR2 (germline): MGHRA, YSYEKL. For the CDR3, the DNA is TGCGCCAGCAGCCACCTCGTGGAGTACGAGCAGTACTTC. Protein sequence: CASSHLVEYEQYF.

This clone was observed once. The chain links TRBV20-1 to TRBJ1-3, with D unclear. CDR3 length equals 11 residues. CDR1 DFQATT and CDR2 SNEGSKA come from the germline V gene (reference sequence). V was pared by 5 bases and J by 4 bases, with 6 bases between. The CDR3 DNA reads TGCAGTGCTCGGTCCGGAAACACCATATATTTT. This translates into CSARSGNTIYF.

This chain uses TRBV6-6 with TRBJ2-7; D is possibly TRBD1 (6 bases). V lost 6 bases to trimming and J lost 5 bases, with 20 bases between them. CDR1 and CDR2 from the germline V gene are MNHNY and SVGAGI (reference sequence). This CDR3 is 15 amino acids long. DNA of the CDR3: TGTGCCAGCAGCTCCGCCGAACAGGGAGTCCACGAGCAGTACTTC. Encoded protein: CASSSAEQGVHEQYF.

In this sample, this clone turned up a few times. The chain joins TRBV10-3 to TRBJ1-5; D is possibly TRBD1 (5 bases). V was clipped by 0 bases and J by 5 bases, with 14 bases between them. The CDR3 is 16 amino acids. In germline, CDR1 is ENHRY, CDR2 SYGVKD. The CDR3: CAISESSGRSDQPQHF. The DNA for the CDR3 is TGTGCCATCAGTGAGTCGTCAGGGAGGTCAGATCAGCCCCAGCATTTT.

The chain joins TRBV11-2 to TRBJ1-3, with unresolved D. The V end lost 1 base, the J end lost 0 bases, and 10 bases lay between the germline ends. Germline CDR1 SGHAT, CDR2 FQNNGV. CDR3 size: 16 residues. CDR3 loop: CASSLGWAFSGNTIYF. The CDR3 DNA reads as TGTGCCAGCAGCTTAGGTTGGGCCTTCTCTGGAAACACCATATATTTT.

This clone was detected only once. This chain uses TRBV3-1 (or the pseudogene TRBV3-2) with TRBJ1-4; TRBD1 might be the D (6 bases). The CDR3 sequence is 13 residues long. Germline CDR1 and CDR2: LGHDT and YNNKEL (reference sequence). The ends were cut back, 6 bases at V and 5 bases at J, with 10 bases in the middle. CDR3 amino acids: CASSPGTNEKLFF. The CDR3 region has the DNA TGTGCCAGCAGTCCCGGGACAAATGAAAAACTGTTTTTT.

The CDR3 sequence is CATSRGTGNGYTF. The CDR3 region has the DNA TGTGCCACCAGCAGAGGGACAGGGAATGGCTACACCTTC. The rearrangement uses TRBV15 and TRBJ1-2; TRBD1 agrees at 8 bases. V was pared by 1 base and J by 6 bases, with 1 base of the junction left unmatched. The CDR3 is 13 residues long. Germline values: CDR1 LNHNV, CDR2 YYDKDF (reference sequence).

The V gene is TRBV12-3 or TRBV12-4, the J gene TRBJ2-5, with 8 bases fitting TRBD1. The length of the CDR3 is 13 residues. The J segment lost 5 bases and the V segment lost 8 bases, leaving 7 bases of the junction unmatched. CDR3 sequence reads: CASATGARETQYF. The CDR3 bases are TGTGCCAGCGCGACAGGGGCACGGGAGACCCAGTACTTC.

V gene TRBV5-1 combines with J gene TRBJ2-3; 8 nucleotides match TRBD2. This CDR3 region has 15 residues. V was pared by 0 bases and J by 2 bases, with 2 bases of the junction left unmatched. Germline CDR1 reads SGHRS; CDR2 reads YFSETQ. The CDR3 sequence: CASSLAGGHTDTQYF. The CDR3 nucleotides read TGCGCCAGCAGCTTGGCGGGGGGGCACACAGATACGCAGTATTTT.

The chain couples TRBV7-2 to TRBJ1-5; 12 nucleotides line up with TRBD1. The ends lost 5 bases at V and 5 bases at J; junction bases unmatched: 10. Germline V CDR1 and CDR2: SGHTA, FQGNSA. The length of the CDR3 is 17 residues. The chain's CDR3 is CASSIRPGQGADQPQHF. CDR3 bases: TGTGCCAGCAGCATTCGTCCGGGACAGGGGGCGGATCAGCCCCAGCATTTT.

CDR3 residues: CASSQDPTDNTEAFF. CDR3 in DNA: TGTGCCAGCAGCCAAGATCCGACTGATAACACTGAAGCTTTCTTT. The chain combines TRBV4-2 with TRBJ1-1; no clear D. CDR1 is LGHNA and CDR2 is YNFKEQ in the germline V gene. The CDR3 contains 15 residues. Trimming took off 0 bases at V and 2 bases at J, with 10 bases between the two ends.